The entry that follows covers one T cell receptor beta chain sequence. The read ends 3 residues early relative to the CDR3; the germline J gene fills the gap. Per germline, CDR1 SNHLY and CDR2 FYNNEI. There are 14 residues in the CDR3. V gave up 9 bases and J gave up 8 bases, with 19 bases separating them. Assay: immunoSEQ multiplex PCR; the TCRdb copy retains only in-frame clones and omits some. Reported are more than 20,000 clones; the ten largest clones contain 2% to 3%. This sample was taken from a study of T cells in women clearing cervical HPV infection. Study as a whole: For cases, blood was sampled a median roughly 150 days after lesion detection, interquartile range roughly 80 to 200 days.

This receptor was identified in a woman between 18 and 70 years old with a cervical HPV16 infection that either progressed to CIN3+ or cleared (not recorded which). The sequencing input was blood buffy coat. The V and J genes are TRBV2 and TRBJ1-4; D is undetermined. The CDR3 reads CASYHERGREKLFF. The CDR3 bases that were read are TGTGCCAGTTATCACGAGCGGGGTCGAGAAAAA.